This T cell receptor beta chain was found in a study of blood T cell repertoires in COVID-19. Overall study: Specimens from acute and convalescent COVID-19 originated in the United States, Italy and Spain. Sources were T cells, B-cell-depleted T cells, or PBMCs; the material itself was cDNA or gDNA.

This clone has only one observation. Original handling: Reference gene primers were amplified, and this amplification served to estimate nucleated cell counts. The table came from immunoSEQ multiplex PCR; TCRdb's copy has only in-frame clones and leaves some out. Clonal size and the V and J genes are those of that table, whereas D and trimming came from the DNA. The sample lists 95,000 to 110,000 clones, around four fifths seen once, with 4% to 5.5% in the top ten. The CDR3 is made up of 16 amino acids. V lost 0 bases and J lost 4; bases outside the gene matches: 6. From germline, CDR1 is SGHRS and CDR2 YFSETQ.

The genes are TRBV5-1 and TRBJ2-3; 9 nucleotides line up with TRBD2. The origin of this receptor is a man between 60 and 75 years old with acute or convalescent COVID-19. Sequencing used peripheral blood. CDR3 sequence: CASSLERGGVADTQYF. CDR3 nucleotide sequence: TGCGCCAGCAGCTTGGAACGCGGGGGGGTGGCAGATACGCAGTATTTT.